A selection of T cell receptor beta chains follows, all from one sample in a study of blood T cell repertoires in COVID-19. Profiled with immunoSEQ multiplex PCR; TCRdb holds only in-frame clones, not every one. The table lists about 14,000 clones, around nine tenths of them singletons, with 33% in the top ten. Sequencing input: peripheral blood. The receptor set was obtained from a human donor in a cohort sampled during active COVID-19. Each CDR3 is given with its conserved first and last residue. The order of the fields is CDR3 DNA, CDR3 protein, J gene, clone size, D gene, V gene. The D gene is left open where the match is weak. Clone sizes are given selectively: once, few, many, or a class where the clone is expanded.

DNA: TGTGCCAGCAGCTTGGGATCCGGTGAAGCTTTCTTT; CDR3: CASSLGSGEAFF; J: TRBJ1-1; size: NA; D: NA; V: TRBV5-5
DNA: TGCGCCAGCAGCGACGGACAGGGCGACACTGAAGCTTTCTTT; CDR3: CASSDGQGDTEAFF; J: TRBJ1-1; size: NA; D: TRBD1; V: TRBV5-1
DNA: TGTGCCAGCAGCCAGACAGGGAGGACCATTCAGTACTTC; CDR3: CASSQTGRTIQYF; J: TRBJ2-4; size: NA; D: NA; V: TRBV27
DNA: TGTGCCAGCAGCTTGGACAGGGGAACCTACGAGCAGTACTTC; CDR3: CASSLDRGTYEQYF; J: TRBJ2-7; size: NA; D: TRBD1; V: TRBV11-2
DNA: TGTGCCAGCAGCTTTATGCCCGGGGGTACAGATACGCAGTATTTT; CDR3: CASSFMPGGTDTQYF; J: TRBJ2-3; size: NA; D: NA; V: TRBV7-9
DNA: TGTGCCAGCAGCTTAGAGGGCAGGGTGCAGACCCAGTACTTC; CDR3: CASSLEGRVQTQYF; J: TRBJ2-5; size: NA; D: NA; V: TRBV7-9
DNA: TGTGCCAGTAGCCAGACAGTGCGGTCTGGAAACACCATATATTTT; CDR3: CASSQTVRSGNTIYF; J: TRBJ1-3; size: few; D: NA; V: TRBV19
DNA: TGTGCCAGCAGGGACAGGGGGCTTCAGGCCTATGGCTACACCTTC; CDR3: CASRDRGLQAYGYTF; J: TRBJ1-2; size: NA; D: TRBD1; V: TRBV28
DNA: TGTGCCAGCAGCCAAGTAGCGGGAGTTTACGAGCAGTACTTC; CDR3: CASSQVAGVYEQYF; J: TRBJ2-7; size: NA; D: TRBD2; V: TRBV3-1/TRBV3-2
DNA: TGTGCCAGCAGCGGGGGCAGCTCCTACAATGAGCAGTTCTTC; CDR3: CASSGGSSYNEQFF; J: TRBJ2-1; size: medium-sized; D: NA; V: TRBV7-9
DNA: TGTGCCAGTAGTGGGGCAGGGGACACCGGGGAGCTGTTTTTT; CDR3: CASSGAGDTGELFF; J: TRBJ2-2; size: NA; D: NA; V: TRBV19
DNA: TGCGCCAGCAGCCAAGATCCAGGGCCGAGATCTCCGCAGTATTTT; CDR3: CASSQDPGPRSPQYF; J: TRBJ2-3; size: NA; D: NA; V: TRBV4-3
DNA: TGTGCCAGCAGCCCCTTGGGAGGGTGGGGATACGAGCAGTACTTC; CDR3: CASSPLGGWGYEQYF; J: TRBJ2-7; size: NA; D: TRBD2; V: TRBV7-9
DNA: TGTGCCAGCAGTTTGGACAGGGATCACGAGCAGTACTTC; CDR3: CASSLDRDHEQYF; J: TRBJ2-7; size: NA; D: TRBD1; V: TRBV12-3/TRBV12-4
DNA: TGTGCCACCAGTGCAGGGGGCTCCTACGAGCAGTACTTC; CDR3: CATSAGGSYEQYF; J: TRBJ2-7; size: NA; D: TRBD1; V: TRBV24-1
DNA: TGTGCCAGCAGTGAAGGGCCTGCTTTCGACCGAAGTCAGCCCCAGCATTTT; CDR3: CASSEGPAFDRSQPQHF; J: TRBJ1-5; size: NA; D: NA; V: TRBV25-1
DNA: TGTGCCACCAGTGAAGGGACTAGCGGGGGGGCCTACGAGCAGTACTTC; CDR3: CATSEGTSGGAYEQYF; J: TRBJ2-7; size: NA; D: TRBD2; V: TRBV24-1
DNA: TGTGCCAGTAGTATCTTGGGGGAGGGTGGCACAGATACGCAGTATTTT; CDR3: CASSILGEGGTDTQYF; J: TRBJ2-3; size: NA; D: TRBD2; V: TRBV19
DNA: TGTGCCAGCAGCGTGGGGGGTAGCGGGAGTGCCGGGGAGCTGTTTTTT; CDR3: CASSVGGSGSAGELFF; J: TRBJ2-2; size: NA; D: TRBD2; V: TRBV9